This TCR beta chain was found in a study of T cell responses to AZD1222 COVID-19 vaccine. Method: immunoSEQ multiplex PCR; TCRdb's copy keeps in-frame clones and lacks some. The sample yields 85,000 to 90,000 clones, approximately 89% seen once. Study-wide results and limits: Vaccine-related CD4 TCRs covered spike, predominating at 160-218 and 743-854. Baseline antibody screening turned up just a handful of seropositive AZD1222 recipients.

The CDR3 sequence is 17 residues long. This clone was found a few times. Its antigen is unknown. The chain links TRBV12-2 to TRBJ2-1. TRBV12-2 constitutes a pseudogene. The source material was peripheral blood, sampled 28 days after the second AZD1222 dose. The receptor's source is an adult who received the AZD1222 COVID-19 vaccine. CDR3 loop: CASRFWSKRGTYNEQFF. The CDR3, as DNA: TGTGCAAGTCGCTTTTGGTCTAAGAGGGGCACCTACAATGAGCAGTTCTTC.